This T cell receptor (beta chain) appears in the sequencing data of a study of shared clonotypes between healthy human individuals. V lost 4 bases, J lost 5 bases, and 16 bases lay in between. CDR3 length: 14 amino acids. Germline V lookup: CDR1 SGHNT, CDR2 YYREEE (reference sequence). Naive-designated CD8 cells lacked CD45RO, were positively enriched for CCR7, and omitted terminally differentiated effector memory CD45RA+ cells. The method was immunoSEQ multiplex PCR; TCRdb's version includes in-frame clones alone and lacks a portion of them. The table records about 600,000 clones, around 95% of them present only once.

The receptor was isolated from a woman aged 25 to 45 in good health. The V and J genes are TRBV5-4 and TRBJ2-7, with D perhaps matching TRBD2 (8 bases). Sequencing input: naive CD8+ T cells sorted from blood. This chain's CDR3 is CASSPGRGQNEQYF. In DNA, the CDR3 is TGTGCCAGCAGCCCCGGGAGGGGGCAAAACGAGCAGTACTTC.